Presented here are 7 T cell receptor beta chains from one specimen sequenced in a study of tumor-infiltrating lymphocytes in oesophageal squamous cell carcinoma. Each CDR3 protein is one row after TCRdb ran MiXCR on the reads. The sample includes 12,000 or so distinct CDR3 sequences, around 50% of them seen just once. The sample comprised blood. These receptors were collected from a female donor with esophageal squamous cell carcinoma.

This clonotype was seen ten or more times. The chain carries TRBV11-2 and TRBJ1-3; no reliable D call. Trimming left V 5 bases short and J 0 bases short, with 8 bases between. Germline CDR1 is SGHAT and CDR2 is FQNNGV. The CDR3 loop spans 14 amino acids. The CDR3 nucleotides read TGTGCCAGCAGCCGCTCAGACTCTGGAAACACCATATATTTT. Residues: CASSRSDSGNTIYF.

On this clonotype: No conserved phenylalanine or tryptophan ends this CDR3, so it is likely a read error. It is unclear where the CDR3 begins or ends on the DNA, so no DNA is shown, and the CDR3 is as TCRdb lists it. J is TRBJ2-5 and V is TRBV7-6; the D call of TRBD1 is as the table states it, not checked on the DNA. Germline V gives CDR1 SGHVS, CDR2 FNYEAQ. 17 amino acids form the CDR3, both terminal residues included. The CDR3 reads CASSGQATGFGGYTFGS.

This clonotype was seen just once. The rearrangement uses TRBV7-8 and TRBJ2-1; D might be TRBD1 (7 bases). The J call could be wrong; TRBJ2-5 is a better fit for the DNA end. The length of the CDR3 is 17 residues. The V gene's germline CDR1 is SGHVS and CDR2 FQNEAQ. The CDR3 protein is CASSIVQYRGGEETQYF. The CDR3, as DNA: TGTGCCAGCAGCATAGTCCAATACAGGGGCGGGGAAGAGACCCAGTACTTC.

The chain recombines TRBV7-6 with TRBJ2-7; 9 bases line up with TRBD2. Unmatched junction bases numbered 7, after V lost 0 bases and J lost 7 bases. CDR3 size: 15 residues. Germline V gene sequence: CDR1 SGHVS, CDR2 FNYEAQ. CDR3 DNA sequence: TGTGCCAGCAGCTTAGCTAGCGGGAGATACAATGAGCAGTACTTC. Protein: CASSLASGRYNEQYF.

This clonotype was seen at least ten times. V gene TRBV2 combines with J gene TRBJ1-2; TRBD1 agrees at 10 bases. The CDR3 totals 16 residues. Trimming took 6 bases from V and 6 from J; bases not matched to a gene: 13. CDR1 and CDR2 from the germline V gene are SNHLY and FYNNEI. The CDR3 loop is CASRKDRGALRNGYTF. CDR3 nucleotide sequence: TGTGCCAGCAGGAAGGACAGGGGGGCCCTTAGAAATGGCTACACCTTC.

This clonotype was detected only a few times. The chain combines TRBV6-2 or TRBV6-3 with TRBJ2-4; D perhaps matches TRBD1 (6 bases). The CDR3 is made up of 15 amino acids. Trimming pared 8 bases from V and 3 bases from J, leaving 17 bases between. The germline gives CDR1 MNHEY, CDR2 SVGEGT. CDR3 protein: CASGPRGGGKNIQYF. CDR3 nucleotides: TGTGCCAGCGGCCCGAGAGGGGGTGGCAAAAACATTCAGTACTTC.

There are a few counts of this clonotype. The chain combines TRBV7-8 with TRBJ2-1; 10 bases align to TRBD2. The end of the DNA is better explained by TRBJ2-7, so the J call may be wrong. CDR1 is SGHVS, CDR2 FQNEAQ, per germline. This CDR3 comprises 16 residues. The CDR3 nucleotides are TGTGCCAGCAGAATCGGTGGGGCTAGCGGGAGTTACGAGCAGTACTTC. It yields the protein CASRIGGASGSYEQYF.